This T cell receptor (beta chain) was documented in a study of cytomegalovirus exposure and HLA in healthy donors (dated by TCRdb to 2017 to 2019). Some background on the complete study: According to a later analysis, the 120 or so validation repertoires were produced on the same platform as the approximately 690 repertoires of the first cohort. The study was designed to test whether signatures of past pathogen exposure could be identified by cataloging public T cell receptors. In addition to the first cohort of roughly 670 subjects, a separate validation cohort of under 150 different subjects was used. To predict cytomegalovirus infection status, the study combined high-throughput TCR immunosequencing, statistical association of individual TCRs with disease status, and machine learning. Summary of the overall study and its limitations: A few of the identified cytomegalovirus-associated TCR beta chains were confirmed in vitro to be specific for cytomegalovirus antigens. The authors suggested that the approach could potentially be extended to other disease states and immunological phenotypes. A later analysis had no HLA typing for the validation cohort, so co-occurrence there was scored across all 130 or so repertoires. Most TCR sequences were seen in very few donors, while some public TCRs were found in many individuals. A total of fewer than 200 TCR beta chains were listed by the study as associated with cytomegalovirus. Cytomegalovirus status was reported to be diagnosed by the classifier with high specificity and sensitivity in both the original and validation cohorts. A later analysis found that TCRs clustered in the first cohort also tended to co-occur in the roughly 120 validation repertoires, with 94% of cluster scores above 0.

Receptors were amplified or captured by the immunoSEQ multiplex PCR assay. As for the authors' bioinformatics: To diagnose cytomegalovirus status from the catalog of TCR beta chain sequences, a statistical classification framework was built. The source is immuneACCESS, and TCRdb retained only in-frame sequences with V and J called. Part of the clones is not carried over; for the studies checked, unresolved V genes explain less than half of this, and the remainder is unexplained. V and J calls and clone size follow that table, whereas D and trimming were derived from the DNA. This sample holds just over 80,000 clones; 95% to 96% were observed only once. The biggest ten clones account for 1.3% of the sample. Separate from the approximately 670-subject first cohort, the validation cohort of some 130 subjects was the group to which the donors belonged. In the case of this clone: No cognate antigen has been identified for it. No per-base quality is available; no much larger clone lies one base away.

This TCR was sampled from a woman aged 18-29 years in good health and CMV-seronegative. The sample consisted of PBMCs.

This receptor carries the CDR3 CASKKTGIRWRVAKNIQYF. The DNA sequence reads TGTGCCAGCAAAAAAACGGGTATTCGATGGCGTGTGGCCAAAAACATTCAGTACTTC. The V and J segments used are TRBV6-4 and TRBJ2-4; too little of a D gene remains to name it. Cut back by 7 bases and 1 base, the V and J ends lie 26 bases apart. Looking up the germline V gene yields CDR1 MRHNA and CDR2 SNTAGT. The CDR3 runs 19 amino acids, cysteine and phenylalanine included. The retained sequence is limited to the CDR3, 57 bases, with the frame set at the first base.